A selection of T cell receptor beta chains follows, all from one sample in a study of T-cell memory formation after mild COVID-19. TCRdb processed the 5' RACE reads anew with MiXCR; each CDR3 protein has one entry. The sample includes just over 150,000 distinct CDR3 sequences, less than 40% of them seen just once. The sample consisted of PBMCs or a T cell subset sorted from them (not recorded which). The receptors derive from an adult woman who had mild COVID-19 (a few samples of this study predate the infection). Cell type and time point are not known. Each CDR3 is given with its conserved first and last residue. The D gene is left open where the match is weak. Size values are once, few and many counts, or a class for expanded clones, and some rows have none.

cdr3_nt	cdr3_aa	d_call	j_call	v_call	clone_size
TGCGCCAGCAGCTTGTTCTCCCTCTCCTATAATTCACCCCTCCACTTT	CASSLFSLSYNSPLHF	.	TRBJ1-6	TRBV5-1	few
TGTGCCAGCTCACGCGCCCCGGGACAGGGGGCGCGGGAGCAGTACTTC	CASSRAPGQGAREQYF	TRBD1	TRBJ2-7	TRBV18	few
TGCAGTGCTTATGGGCCCTCCCCCAATGAGCAGTTCTTC	CSAYGPSPNEQFF	.	TRBJ2-1	TRBV20-1	once
TGTGCCAGTACTACACCGGGACAGGGAGTCCTAACCGCATCCCGCACCGGGGAGCTGTTTTTT	CASTTPGQGVLTASRTGELFF	TRBD1	TRBJ2-2	TRBV19	.
TGTGCCAGCAGCTTCCGACAGGGGCTACCCAATGAGCAGTTCTTC	CASSFRQGLPNEQFF	TRBD1	TRBJ2-1	TRBV3-1	few
TGCGCCAGCAGCCAAGTCCCACAGAGTGAAGCTTTCTTT	CASSQVPQSEAFF	.	TRBJ1-1	TRBV4-3	.
TGTGCCACCGGACAGGGAAACTACGAGCAGTACTTC	CATGQGNYEQYF	TRBD1	TRBJ2-7	TRBV24-1	.
TGTGCCAGCAGCCAGACGACAGGTACCCCTTATGGCTACACCTTC	CASSQTTGTPYGYTF	.	TRBJ1-2	TRBV11-1	few
TGCAGCGTCGACGCTCGGGACTCTTCTAACTATGGCTACACCTTC	CSVDARDSSNYGYTF	.	TRBJ1-2	TRBV29-1	.
TGTGCCAGCAGCTTCCGGGGTACTACCTACGAGCAGTACTTC	CASSFRGTTYEQYF	.	TRBJ2-7	TRBV13	.
TGTGCCAGCTCACCAACTGATGATCAGCCCCAGCATTTT	CASSPTDDQPQHF	.	TRBJ1-5	TRBV18	.
TGCAGCGTCCTAGGACAGGGATCCTACAATGAGCAGTTCTTC	CSVLGQGSYNEQFF	TRBD1	TRBJ2-1	TRBV29-1	.
TGCGCCAGCAGCTTGGACAGGGTTTCCTACAATGAGCAGTTCTTC	CASSLDRVSYNEQFF	.	TRBJ2-1	TRBV5-1	many
TGCGCCAGCAGCCCCGACAGGGGGGATGGCTACACCTTC	CASSPDRGDGYTF	TRBD1	TRBJ1-2	TRBV4-1	.
TGTGCCAGCAGCTTGAATACCGGACGGGAGCTGTTTTTT	CASSLNTGRELFF	.	TRBJ2-2	TRBV11-2	.
TGCGCCAGCAGCTTGGTTGGGGCCCCAAGTGAGCAGTTCTTC	CASSLVGAPSEQFF	.	TRBJ2-1	TRBV5-1	few
TGTGCCAGCATGGGACAGGACCTTCAGCCCCAGCATTTT	CASMGQDLQPQHF	TRBD1	TRBJ1-5	TRBV11-3	.
TGCGCCAGCAGCCAACCTGTCGGGAACACCGGGGAGCTGTTTTTT	CASSQPVGNTGELFF	.	TRBJ2-2	TRBV4-1	.
TGCAGCGCAGATGCAGGGTTTGCGACCCAGTACTTC	CSADAGFATQYF	.	TRBJ2-5	TRBV29-1	.
TGCGCCAGCAGCTTGGAGGGTAGCGGAGCTATTCAGTACTTC	CASSLEGSGAIQYF	.	TRBJ2-4	TRBV5-1	.
TGTGCCAGCAGTGAATTTGACAACGGTGGCTACGAGCAGTACTTC	CASSEFDNGGYEQYF	.	TRBJ2-7	TRBV2	few
TGTGCCAGCAGCTGGGGTCCCCGACTACTCAATCAGCCCCAGCATTTT	CASSWGPRLLNQPQHF	.	TRBJ1-5	TRBV7-2	few
TGTGCCACCAGTGACAACTACGGACTAGCGGGGGGATCCTACAATGAGCAGTTCTTC	CATSDNYGLAGGSYNEQFF	TRBD2	TRBJ2-1	TRBV24-1	few
TGTGCCAGCAGCGTAGGGCTAGCGGGGGGCCCACTTTACAATGAGCAGTTCTTC	CASSVGLAGGPLYNEQFF	TRBD2	TRBJ2-1	TRBV9	.
TGTGCCAGCAGTGAATTGGGAGGACTAGCGGGGCCTAGCACAGATACGCAGTATTTT	CASSELGGLAGPSTDTQYF	TRBD2	TRBJ2-3	TRBV2	.
TGTGCCAGCAGTCCCGGGGGACTAGCCCTCTCGACAGATACGCAGTATTTT	CASSPGGLALSTDTQYF	TRBD2	TRBJ2-3	TRBV12-3/TRBV12-4	.
TGTGCCAGCAGTTGGACACCGCCCTACGAGCAGTACTTC	CASSWTPPYEQYF	.	TRBJ2-7	TRBV12-3/TRBV12-4	few